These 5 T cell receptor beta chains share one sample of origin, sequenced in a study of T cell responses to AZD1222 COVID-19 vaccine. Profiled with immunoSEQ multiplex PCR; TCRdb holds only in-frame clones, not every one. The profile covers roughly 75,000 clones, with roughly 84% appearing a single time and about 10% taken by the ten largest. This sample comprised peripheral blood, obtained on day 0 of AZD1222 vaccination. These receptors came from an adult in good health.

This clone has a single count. In DNA, the CDR3 is TGCGCCAGCAGCCAAGATCCAAGGGTCAGGGCTGGAAACACCATATATTTT. Encoded protein: CASSQDPRVRAGNTIYF. This sequence joins TRBV4-1 and TRBJ1-3, with D perhaps TRBD1 (5 bases). The germline V gene encodes CDR1 MGHRA and CDR2 YSYEKL. Trimming left V 0 bases short and J 2 bases short, with 14 bases between. CDR3 length equals 17 residues.

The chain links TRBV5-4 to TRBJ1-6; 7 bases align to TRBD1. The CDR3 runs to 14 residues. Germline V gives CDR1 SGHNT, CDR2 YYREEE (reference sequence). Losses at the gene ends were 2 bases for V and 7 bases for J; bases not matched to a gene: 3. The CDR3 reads CASSFRDSNSPLHF. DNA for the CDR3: TGTGCCAGCAGCTTCCGGGACAGCAATTCACCCCTCCACTTT.

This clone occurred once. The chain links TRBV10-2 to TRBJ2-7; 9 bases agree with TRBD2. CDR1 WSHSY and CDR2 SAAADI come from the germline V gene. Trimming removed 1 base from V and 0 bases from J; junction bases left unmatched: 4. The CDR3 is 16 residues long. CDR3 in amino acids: CASSEYLAGSSYEQYF. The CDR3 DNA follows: TGCGCCAGCAGTGAGTATCTAGCGGGGAGCTCCTACGAGCAGTACTTC.

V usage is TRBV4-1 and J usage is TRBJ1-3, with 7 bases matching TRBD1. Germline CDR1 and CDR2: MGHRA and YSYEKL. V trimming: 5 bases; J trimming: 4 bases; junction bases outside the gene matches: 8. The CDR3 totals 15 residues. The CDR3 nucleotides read TGCGCCAGCAGCTTAGCCGGGACAGCCGGAAACACCATATATTTT. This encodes CASSLAGTAGNTIYF.

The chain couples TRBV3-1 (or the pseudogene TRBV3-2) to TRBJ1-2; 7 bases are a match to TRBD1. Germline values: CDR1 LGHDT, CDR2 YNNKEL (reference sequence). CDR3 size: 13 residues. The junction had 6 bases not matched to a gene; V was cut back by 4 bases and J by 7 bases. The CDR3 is CASSPGTDGGYTF. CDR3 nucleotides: TGTGCCAGCAGCCCTGGGACAGATGGTGGCTACACCTTC.